The 5 T cell receptor beta chains below were found in one sample sequenced in a study of CD8+CD57+ T cells in acquired aplastic anemia. Whoever was chosen for sequencing had shown CD8+CD57+ cell expansion by flow cytometry. Genomic DNA provided the template from which TCR beta VDJ and CDR3 profiles were obtained. From the reads, TCRdb called clonotypes with MiXCR, one entry per CDR3 protein. Seen here are roughly 260,000 distinct CDR3 sequences, around 43% observed once, and the top ten hold over 7.5%. The sequenced sample consisted of sorted CD4+, CD8+, or CD8+CD57+ T cells (not recorded which) from PBMCs. These receptors came from a human donor with aplastic anemia.

This chain links TRBV9 with TRBJ2-7; 9 bases map to TRBD1. The CDR3 length is 15 residues. The germline gives CDR1 SGDLS, CDR2 YYNGEE. V was clipped by 5 bases and J by 7 bases; unmatched bases: 13. The CDR3 protein is CASSSGTGYMGEQYF. CDR3 nucleotides: TGTGCCAGCAGTTCGGGGACAGGGTATATGGGTGAGCAGTACTTC.

A few counts support this clonotype. The chain links TRBV7-8 to TRBJ2-7; no reliable D call. CDR3 length: 16 residues. Germline V gene lookup returns CDR1 SGHVS and CDR2 FQNEAQ. V was trimmed by 0 bases and J by 3 bases, leaving 15 bases between them. CDR3 loop: CASSLAVSRYLYEQYF. CDR3 bases: TGTGCCAGCAGCTTAGCGGTGTCCAGGTATCTCTACGAGCAGTACTTC.

The chain employs TRBV6-5 and TRBJ2-1; D call uncertain. CDR3 size: 17 residues. The germline gives CDR1 MNHEY, CDR2 SVGAGI. Deletions cut 0 bases from V and 4 bases from J, with 16 bases between. In DNA, the CDR3 is TGTGCCAGCAGTTACTCTAGGACCCAAGGGCTGTACAATGAGCAGTTCTTC. Its protein is CASSYSRTQGLYNEQFF.

The V call is TRBV9, the J call TRBJ1-2; possibly TRBD1 for D (6 bases). CDR1 is SGDLS and CDR2 is YYNGEE in the germline V gene. There are 19 residues in the CDR3. Trimming left V 3 bases short and J 0 bases short, with 24 bases between. The CDR3 sequence: CASSAGLDVKGQANYGYTF. As DNA, the CDR3 is TGTGCCAGCAGCGCCGGACTAGACGTTAAGGGACAAGCTAACTATGGCTACACCTTC.

This clonotype was counted at least ten times. This chain's CDR3 is CASGTPLRGPLNEQFF. The DNA of the CDR3 is TGTGCCAGCGGAACTCCTTTGCGGGGGCCTTTAAATGAGCAGTTCTTC. This rearrangement joins TRBV9 to TRBJ2-1; the D gene is possibly TRBD2 (7 bases). This CDR3 comprises 16 residues. Between the trimmed V and J ends, which lost 7 bases and 7 bases, there was a span of 24 bases. The germline CDR1 and CDR2 sequences are SGDLS and YYNGEE.